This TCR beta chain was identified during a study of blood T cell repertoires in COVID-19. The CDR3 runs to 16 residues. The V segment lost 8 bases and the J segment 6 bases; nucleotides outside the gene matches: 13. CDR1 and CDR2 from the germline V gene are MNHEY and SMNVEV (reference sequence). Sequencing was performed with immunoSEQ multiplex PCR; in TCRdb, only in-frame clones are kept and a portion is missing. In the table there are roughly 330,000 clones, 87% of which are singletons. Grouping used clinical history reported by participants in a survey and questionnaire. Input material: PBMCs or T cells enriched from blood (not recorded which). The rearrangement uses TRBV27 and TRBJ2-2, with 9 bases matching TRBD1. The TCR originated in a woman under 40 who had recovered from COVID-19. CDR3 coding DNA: TGTGCCAGCCGCTCTTACAGGGGGCGAGGGGCCGGGGAGCTGTTTTTT. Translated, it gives CASRSYRGRGAGELFF.